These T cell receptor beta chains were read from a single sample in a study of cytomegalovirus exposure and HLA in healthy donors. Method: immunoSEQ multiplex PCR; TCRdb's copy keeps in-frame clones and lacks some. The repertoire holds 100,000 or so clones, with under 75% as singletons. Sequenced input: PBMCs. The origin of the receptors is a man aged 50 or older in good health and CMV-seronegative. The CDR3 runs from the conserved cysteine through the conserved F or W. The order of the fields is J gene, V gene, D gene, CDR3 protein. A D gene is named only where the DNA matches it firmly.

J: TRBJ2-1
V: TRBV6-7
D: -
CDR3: CARHGNGNVYEQFF

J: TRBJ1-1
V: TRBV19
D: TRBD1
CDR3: CASSTRDRYTEAFF

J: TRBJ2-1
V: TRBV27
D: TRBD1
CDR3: CASSATGGPSSYNEQFF

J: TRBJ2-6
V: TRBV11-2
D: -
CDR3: CASSPFYSGANVLTF

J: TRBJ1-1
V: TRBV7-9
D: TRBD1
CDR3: CASSLDPGQGNTEAFF

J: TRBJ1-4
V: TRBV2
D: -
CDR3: CASSTKGVEKLFF

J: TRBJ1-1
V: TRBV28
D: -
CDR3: CASIISRPAGTEAFF

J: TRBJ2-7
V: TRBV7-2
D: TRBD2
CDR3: CASSLVVSGDYEQYF

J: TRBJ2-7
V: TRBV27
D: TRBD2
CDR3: CASSATSAISYEQYF

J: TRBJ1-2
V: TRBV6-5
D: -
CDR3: CASSYSHRAGGYTF

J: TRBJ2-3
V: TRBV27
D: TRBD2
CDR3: CASSSSGLAGWGDTQYF

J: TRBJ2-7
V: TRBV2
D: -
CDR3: CASSEPRDTPWQYF

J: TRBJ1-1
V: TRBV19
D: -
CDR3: CASSITGTGEAFF

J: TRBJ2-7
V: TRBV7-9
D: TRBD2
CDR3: CASSLSGTSGSGDEQYF

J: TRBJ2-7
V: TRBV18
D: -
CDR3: CASSPSRSTVTYEQYF

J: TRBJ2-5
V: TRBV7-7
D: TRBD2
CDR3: CASSDGGAPLYF

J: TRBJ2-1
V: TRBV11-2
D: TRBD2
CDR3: CASSLGTSGSSEQFF

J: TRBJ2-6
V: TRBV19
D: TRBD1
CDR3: CASSSTGTSGANVLTF

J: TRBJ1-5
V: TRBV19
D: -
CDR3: CASSIGRGLDQPQHF

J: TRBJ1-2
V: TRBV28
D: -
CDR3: CASSLGRAVYGYTF

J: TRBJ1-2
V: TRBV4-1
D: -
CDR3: CASSQVEARTTYGYTF

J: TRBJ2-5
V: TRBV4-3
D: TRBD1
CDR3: CASSQSWGQAGKTQYF

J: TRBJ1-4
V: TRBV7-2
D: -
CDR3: CASSLRPALGVHRLKLFF

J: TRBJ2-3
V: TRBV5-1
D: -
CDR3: CASTAGRGSTDTQYF

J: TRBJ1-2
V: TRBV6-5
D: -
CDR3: CASSWTRDPTYGYTF

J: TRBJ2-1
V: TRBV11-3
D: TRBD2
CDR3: CASSLDNSGVNYNEQFF

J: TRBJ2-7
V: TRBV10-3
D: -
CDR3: CASTPGLPYEQYF